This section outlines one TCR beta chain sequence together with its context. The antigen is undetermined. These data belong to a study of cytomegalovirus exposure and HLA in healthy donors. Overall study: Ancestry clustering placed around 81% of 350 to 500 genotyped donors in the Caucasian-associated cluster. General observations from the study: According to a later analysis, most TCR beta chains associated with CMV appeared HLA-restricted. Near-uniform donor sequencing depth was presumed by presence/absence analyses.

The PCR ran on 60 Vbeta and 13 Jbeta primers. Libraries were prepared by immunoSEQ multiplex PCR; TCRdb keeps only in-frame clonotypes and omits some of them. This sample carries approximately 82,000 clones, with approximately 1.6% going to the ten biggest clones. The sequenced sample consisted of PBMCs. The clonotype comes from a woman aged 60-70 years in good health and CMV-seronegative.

CDR3 sequence: CASSSRLAGDNEQFF. CDR3 coding DNA: TGTGCCAGCAGCTCCCGACTAGCGGGAGACAATGAGCAGTTCTTC. This rearrangement joins TRBV11-3 to TRBJ2-1, with 12 nucleotides matching TRBD2. There are 15 residues in the CDR3. V lost 4 bases and J lost 5; bases outside the gene matches: 3. Germline V CDR1 and CDR2: SGHNT, YENEEA.